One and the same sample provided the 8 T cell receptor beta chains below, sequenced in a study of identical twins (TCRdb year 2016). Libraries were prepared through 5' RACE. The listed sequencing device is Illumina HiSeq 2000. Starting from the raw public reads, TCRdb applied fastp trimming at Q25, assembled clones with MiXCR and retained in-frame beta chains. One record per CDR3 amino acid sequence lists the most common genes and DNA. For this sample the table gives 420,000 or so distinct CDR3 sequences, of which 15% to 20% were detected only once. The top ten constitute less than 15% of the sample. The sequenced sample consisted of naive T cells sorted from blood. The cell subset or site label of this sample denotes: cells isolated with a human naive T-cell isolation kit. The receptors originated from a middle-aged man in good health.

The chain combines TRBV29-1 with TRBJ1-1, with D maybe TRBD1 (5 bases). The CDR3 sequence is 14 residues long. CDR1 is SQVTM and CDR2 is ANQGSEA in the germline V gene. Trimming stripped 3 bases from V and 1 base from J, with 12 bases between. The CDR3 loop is CSVEPGSKNTEAFF. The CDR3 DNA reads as TGCAGCGTTGAGCCAGGGTCGAAGAACACTGAAGCTTTCTTT. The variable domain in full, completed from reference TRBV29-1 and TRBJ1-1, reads SAVISQKPSRDICQRGTSLTIQCQVDSQVTMMFWYRQQPGQSLTLIATANQGSEATYESGFVIDKFPISRPNLTFSTLTVSNMSPEDSSIYLCSVEPGSKNTEAFFGQGTRLTVV.

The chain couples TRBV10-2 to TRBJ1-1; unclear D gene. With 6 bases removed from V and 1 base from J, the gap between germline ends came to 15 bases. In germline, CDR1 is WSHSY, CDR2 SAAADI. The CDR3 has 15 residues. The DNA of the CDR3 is TGCGCCAGCAGCCAGAAAGGATGGGGGAACACTGAAGCTTTCTTT. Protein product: CASSQKGWGNTEAFF.

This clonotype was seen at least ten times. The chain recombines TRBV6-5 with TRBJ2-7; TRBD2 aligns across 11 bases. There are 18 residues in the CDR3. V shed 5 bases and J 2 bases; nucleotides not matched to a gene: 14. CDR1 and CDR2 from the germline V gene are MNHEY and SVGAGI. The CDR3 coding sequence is TGTGCCAGCAGTCGTACTCAAATACTAGCGGGAGTAGCCTACGAGCAGTACTTC. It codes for CASSRTQILAGVAYEQYF.

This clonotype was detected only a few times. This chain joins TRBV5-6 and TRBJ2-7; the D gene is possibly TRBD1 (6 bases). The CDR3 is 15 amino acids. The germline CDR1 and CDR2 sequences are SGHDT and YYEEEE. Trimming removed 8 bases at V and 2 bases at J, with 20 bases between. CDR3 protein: CASGTPKSQTYEQYF. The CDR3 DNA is TGTGCCAGTGGGACACCCAAGAGCCAAACCTACGAGCAGTACTTC. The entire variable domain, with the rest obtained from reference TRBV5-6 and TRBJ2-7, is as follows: DAGVTQSPTHLIKTRGQQVTLRCSPKSGHDTVSWYQQALGQGPQFIFQYYEEEERQRGNFPDRFSGHQFPNYSSELNVNALLLGDSALYLCASGTPKSQTYEQYFGPGTRLTVT.

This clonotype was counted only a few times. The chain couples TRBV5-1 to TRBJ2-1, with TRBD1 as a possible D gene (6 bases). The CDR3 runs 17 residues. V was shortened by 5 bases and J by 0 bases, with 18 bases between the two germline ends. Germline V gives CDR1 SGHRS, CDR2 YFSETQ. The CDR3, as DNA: TGCGCCAGCAGGGGACAAACTACCTTAAGCTCCTACAATGAGCAGTTCTTC. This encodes CASRGQTTLSSYNEQFF.

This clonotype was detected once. CDR3: CASSLEGVGDTQYF. CDR3 bases: TGCGCCAGCAGCTTGGAGGGGGTCGGGGATACGCAGTATTTT. V gene TRBV5-1 combines with J gene TRBJ2-3, with D possibly being TRBD1 (6 bases). Germline V gives CDR1 SGHRS, CDR2 YFSETQ. This CDR3 spans 14 amino acids. Between the trimmed V and J ends, which lost 0 bases and 6 bases, there was a span of 11 bases.

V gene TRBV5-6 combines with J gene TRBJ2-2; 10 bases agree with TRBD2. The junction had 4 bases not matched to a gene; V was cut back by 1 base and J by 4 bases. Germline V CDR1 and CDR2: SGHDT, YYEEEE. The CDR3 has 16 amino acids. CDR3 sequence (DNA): TGTGCCAGCAGCTTGTCTAGCGGGAGTATCACCGGGGAGCTGTTTTTT. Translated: CASSLSSGSITGELFF.

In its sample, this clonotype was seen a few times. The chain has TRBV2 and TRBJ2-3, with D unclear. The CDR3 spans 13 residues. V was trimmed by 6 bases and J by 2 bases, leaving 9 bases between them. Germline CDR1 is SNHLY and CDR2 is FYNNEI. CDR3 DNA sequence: TGTGCCAGCAGAAGAGACCACACAGATACGCAGTATTTT. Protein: CASRRDHTDTQYF.